The T cell receptor (beta chain) under discussion was sequenced for a study of blood T cell repertoires in COVID-19. Study summary: Acute and convalescent COVID-19 samples came from the United States, Italy and Spain. The analysed material was cDNA or gDNA that came from T cells, B-cell-depleted T cells, or PBMCs.

Germline CDR1 and CDR2: SNHLY and FYNNEI. V was pared by 0 bases and J by 4 bases, with 3 bases of the junction left unmatched. The CDR3 runs to 15 residues. Original methodology: Amplification with reference gene primers provided the estimates of nucleated cell counts. Repertoires were generated with immunoSEQ multiplex PCR, while TCRdb's copy carries only in-frame clones and drops some. The V and J calls and clone size are taken from that table; D and trimming were inferred from the DNA. The table has 120,000 to 150,000 clones, roughly nine tenths seen once. The J gene is TRBJ2-7, the V gene TRBV2, with TRBD2 identical over 10 bases. Material: peripheral blood. This receptor was taken from a human donor in a cohort sampled during active COVID-19. CDR3 in amino acids: CASSEASGGLYEQYF. The CDR3 DNA reads as TGTGCCAGCAGTGAAGCTAGCGGGGGGTTATACGAGCAGTACTTC.